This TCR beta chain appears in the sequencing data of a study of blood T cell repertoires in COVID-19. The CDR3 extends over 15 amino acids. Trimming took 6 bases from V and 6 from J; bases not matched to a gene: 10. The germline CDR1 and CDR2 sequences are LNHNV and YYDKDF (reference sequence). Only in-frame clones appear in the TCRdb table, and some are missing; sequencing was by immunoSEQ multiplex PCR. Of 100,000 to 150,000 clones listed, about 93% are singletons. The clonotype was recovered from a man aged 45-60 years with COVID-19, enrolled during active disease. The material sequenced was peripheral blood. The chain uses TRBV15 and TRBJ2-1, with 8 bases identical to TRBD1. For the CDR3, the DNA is TGTGCCACCAGGCTAAGACAGGGGCCTTCCAATGAGCAGTTCTTC. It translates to CATRLRQGPSNEQFF.